This T cell receptor beta chain was sequenced during a study of T cell responses to AZD1222 COVID-19 vaccine. TCRdb keeps only in-frame clones here, not all; method: immunoSEQ multiplex PCR. The sample shows some 120,000 clones, approximately 90% of them seen only once. Of note for this clone: The antigen is not known.

Study results and caveats: A rise in Spike-specific TCR breadth and depth followed two AZD1222 doses. Just a handful of AZD1222 recipients were seropositive at baseline. The peak T cell response came first, and repertoires were sampled only after it. White British people made up most donors, females outnumbered males, and clonal diversity was possibly underestimated.

Germline V gives CDR1 MDHEN, CDR2 SYDVKM. J gave up 11 bases and V 8 bases, and 14 bases lay outside the gene matches. The CDR3 consists of 14 residues. The chain joins TRBV28 to TRBJ1-4; 7 bases map to TRBD1. This receptor was identified in an adult in good health. The sample here was peripheral blood, taken on day 0 of AZD1222 vaccination. Here the CDR3 reads CASHLAGQPGKLFF. The CDR3 DNA reads as TGTGCCAGCCACCTTGCGGGACAGCCAGGGAAACTGTTTTTT. Full variable domain (missing parts from reference TRBV28 and TRBJ1-4): DVKVTQSSRYLVKRTGEKVFLECVQDMDHENMFWYRQDPGLGLRLIYFSYDVKMKEKGDIPEGYSVSREKKERFSLILESASTNQTSMYLCASHLAGQPGKLFFGSGTQLSVL.